What follows are 2 T cell receptor beta chains derived from one specimen sequenced in a study of T cells after yellow fever vaccination. TCRdb ran MiXCR on the 5' RACE reads and lists one entry per CDR3 protein. The table shows about 74,000 distinct CDR3 sequences, with approximately 7% occurring only once. The sequences come from CD8+ T cells sorted from PBMCs, collected about 5 days after the first yellow fever vaccination. These receptor sequences come from a man between 18 and 35 years old who received the YFV17D yellow fever vaccine.

Of note for this clonotype: Sequence at one end of the junction differs from germline and may be a read error. The V call is TRBV20-1, the J call TRBJ2-5, with a tentative D call TRBD1 (5 bases). CDR3 size: 16 residues. The germline CDR1 and CDR2 sequences are DFQATT and SNEGSKA (reference sequence). CDR3 region: CSAAPDLGHYQEAQYF. In DNA, the CDR3 is TGCAGTGCTGCCCCTGACTTAGGACATTACCAAGAGGCCCAGTACTTC.

This clonotype was counted at least ten times. The chain couples TRBV9 to TRBJ2-7, with D perhaps matching TRBD1 or TRBD2 (5 bases each). CDR3 size: 14 residues. The germline V and J ends were trimmed by 3 bases and 1 base, with 11 bases remaining between them. Per germline, CDR1 SGDLS and CDR2 YYNGEE. This CDR3 reads CASSGRDASYEQYF. CDR3 DNA sequence: TGTGCCAGCAGCGGCCGGGACGCTTCCTACGAGCAGTACTTC.